The 17 T cell receptor beta chains in this list originate from one sample, sequenced in a study of T-cell reconstitution after alpha-beta-depleted transplantation in children (dated by TCRdb to 2016 to 2017). The library was obtained by PCR. Sequencer: Illumina HiSeq 2500. TCR library preparation used molecular barcoding, with unique molecular identifiers applied to normalize quantification of the TCRbeta repertoire. The public reads were quality trimmed at Q25 with fastp and then assembled into clones with MiXCR by TCRdb, keeping productive beta chains. Every distinct CDR3 protein forms one entry, paired with its most common genes and DNA. The sample records about 640,000 distinct CDR3 sequences, 16% of which are singletons. 1.1% of the sample belongs to the ten largest clones. The source was PBMCs from the stem cell graft donor, collected from the stem cell graft. These receptors were taken from a human donor who donated a stem cell graft to a child with acute myeloid leukemia.

The chain combines TRBV13 with TRBJ2-3; D could derive from TRBD1 or TRBD2 (5 bases each). In germline, CDR1 is PRHDT, CDR2 FYEKMQ (reference sequence). V lost 7 bases and J lost 2, with 16 bases in between. The CDR3 contains 15 residues. CDR3 sequence reads: CASTSGLTLTDTQYF. Here the CDR3 DNA reads TGTGCCAGCACCTCGGGGCTTACCCTCACAGATACGCAGTATTTT.

The genes are TRBV5-1 and TRBJ1-1; D is uncertain. This CDR3 is built from 14 residues. V lost 1 base and J lost 7, with 14 bases in between. Germline V gene data show CDR1 as SGHRS and CDR2 as YFSETQ. The CDR3, as DNA: TGCGCCAGCAGCTTGATGGCAGGTTCGGTTGAAGCTTTCTTT. Its translation is CASSLMAGSVEAFF.

This clonotype was counted a few times. This chain joins TRBV12-3 or TRBV12-4 and TRBJ2-6; D is unclear. Trimming cost V 6 bases and J 0 bases, with 9 bases left between them. The CDR3 contains 15 residues. CDR3 in amino acids: CASSPRASGANVLTF. For the CDR3, the DNA is TGTGCCAGCAGCCCTCGAGCCTCTGGGGCCAACGTCCTGACTTTC.

This chain joins TRBV5-5 and TRBJ2-7; no reliable D call. Germline V gene lookup returns CDR1 SGHKS and CDR2 YYEKEE (reference sequence). This CDR3 is built from 12 residues. V was pared by 0 bases and J by 6 bases, with 7 bases between. The CDR3 loop reads CASSLGSVEQYF. CDR3 in DNA: TGTGCCAGCAGCTTGGGGTCCGTCGAGCAGTACTTC.

The rearrangement joins TRBV24-1 to TRBJ1-5, with D unresolved. CDR3 length: 13 residues. Germline loops: CDR1 KGHDR, CDR2 SFDVKD. Trimming cost V 5 bases and J 5 bases, with 9 bases left between them. CDR3 amino acids: CATSGPPDQPQHF. CDR3 sequence (DNA): TGTGCCACCAGTGGCCCTCCCGATCAGCCCCAGCATTTT.

This clonotype was seen more than once but under ten times. This chain's CDR3 is CASSLPGRYQETQYF. As DNA, the CDR3 is TGTGCCAGCAGTTTGCCAGGGAGGTACCAAGAGACCCAGTACTTC. The chain employs TRBV12-3 or TRBV12-4 and TRBJ2-5, with D possibly matching TRBD2 (6 bases). The CDR3 runs 15 residues. V shed 3 bases and J shed 0 bases, with 11 bases lying between them.

In its sample, this clonotype was seen many times. This chain links TRBV7-2 with TRBJ2-1, with TRBD1 as a possible D gene (5 bases). The CDR3 runs to 12 residues. Germline assignment: CDR1 SGHTA and CDR2 FQGNSA. The V and J ends lost 5 bases and 8 bases respectively, with 10 bases between them. The CDR3 sequence is CASSLRDHEQFF. CDR3 coding DNA: TGTGCCAGCAGCCTCAGGGATCATGAGCAGTTCTTC.

This clonotype came up many times. The chain couples TRBV6-5 to TRBJ1-3, with a tentative D call TRBD1 (6 bases). CDR3 length: 16 residues. Trimming cost V 2 bases and J 0 bases, with 11 bases left between them. Germline-derived CDR1 and CDR2 are MNHEY and SVGAGI. CDR3 protein: CASSYPDSSSGNTIYF. DNA for the CDR3: TGTGCCAGCAGTTACCCGGACAGTAGCTCTGGAAACACCATATATTTT.

The V call is TRBV20-1, the J call TRBJ1-5, with D perhaps matching TRBD1 (5 bases). This CDR3 has 16 amino acids. Deletions cut 6 bases from V and 1 base from J, with 19 bases between. Looked up from germline, CDR1 is DFQATT and CDR2 is SNEGSKA (reference sequence). CDR3 protein: CSALKSSGRSNQPQHF. The CDR3 DNA follows: TGCAGTGCCTTAAAAAGTTCGGGACGCAGCAATCAGCCCCAGCATTTT.

This clonotype came up many times. For the CDR3, the DNA is TGTGCCACCAGCAGGGAAGGGACAGGGTATCAGCCCCAGCATTTT. This codes for CATSREGTGYQPQHF. The chain employs TRBV15 and TRBJ1-5, with 9 bases matching TRBD1. The CDR3 runs 15 residues. With V trimmed by 3 bases and J by 5 bases, 5 bases remained unmatched. Germline CDR1 reads LNHNV; CDR2 reads YYDKDF (reference sequence).

V usage is TRBV29-1 and J usage is TRBJ2-5, with 8 bases identical to TRBD1. CDR1 and CDR2 from the germline V gene are SQVTM and ANQGSEA. The CDR3 runs 15 residues. After removal of 6 bases from V and 3 bases from J, the junction contained 12 bases not matched to a gene. As DNA, the CDR3 is TGCAGCGTGGGCGAGACAGGGGCCCCGGAAGAGACCCAGTACTTC. It specifies CSVGETGAPEETQYF.

This clonotype was seen repeatedly, ten times or more. The chain links TRBV6-5 to TRBJ2-3, with D possibly matching TRBD2 (6 bases). V was pared by 0 bases and J by 5 bases, with 15 bases between. The CDR3 spans 16 residues. Per the germline V gene, CDR1 is MNHEY and CDR2 is SVGAGI. This CDR3 is CASSYSSGQEGDTQYF. CDR3 nucleotide sequence: TGTGCCAGCAGTTACTCGAGCGGTCAGGAGGGAGATACGCAGTATTTT.

The chain links TRBV7-3 to TRBJ2-6; D is uncertain. Germline V CDR1 and CDR2: SGHTA, FQGTGA. The CDR3 loop spans 16 amino acids. V dropped 2 bases and J dropped 1 base, with 9 bases sitting between them. DNA for the CDR3: TGTGCCAGCAGCTTAGGGCGCAGGTCTGGGGCCAACGTCCTGACTTTC. It yields the protein CASSLGRRSGANVLTF. The full variable domain, completed using reference TRBV7-3 and TRBJ2-6, is GAGVSQTPSNKVTEKGKYVELRCDPISGHTALYWYRQSLGQGPEFLIYFQGTGAADDSGLPNDRFFAVRPEGSVSTLKIQRTERGDSAVYLCASSLGRRSGANVLTFGAGSRLTVL.

This clonotype has ten or more counts. The V call is TRBV7-2, the J call TRBJ1-1; weak D call: TRBD1 (6 bases). V lost 2 bases and J 4 bases, leaving 14 bases between the germline ends. Germline V gene lookup returns CDR1 SGHTA and CDR2 FQGNSA. The CDR3 spans 15 residues. The CDR3 is CASSLLQGVGTEAFF. Written as DNA, the CDR3 is TGTGCCAGCAGCTTATTACAGGGAGTGGGCACTGAAGCTTTCTTT.

This clonotype was seen many times. The rearrangement uses TRBV29-1 and TRBJ2-4, with TRBD2 matching over 8 bases. Germline V gene lookup returns CDR1 SQVTM and CDR2 ANQGSEA. After removal of 6 bases from V and 5 bases from J, the junction contained 6 bases not matched to a gene. The length of the CDR3 is 13 residues. DNA of the CDR3: TGCAGCGTGGGGCGGGGGGTCCAAAACATTCAGTACTTC. Its protein is CSVGRGVQNIQYF.

This clonotype was recorded at least ten times. J is TRBJ1-6 and V is TRBV20-1; D uncertain. Trimming shortened V by 4 bases and J by 6 bases, and 16 bases separated the two germline ends. The length of the CDR3 is 15 residues. Germline CDR1 reads DFQATT; CDR2 reads SNEGSKA (reference sequence). CDR3 protein: CSATLNGRFNSPLHF. The CDR3 DNA reads as TGCAGTGCTACCCTAAACGGCAGATTTAATTCACCCCTCCACTTT.

This chain links TRBV6-4 with TRBJ1-1; 8 nucleotides align to TRBD1. The J segment lost 6 bases and the V segment lost 6 bases, leaving 0 bases of the junction unmatched. Germline assignment: CDR1 MRHNA and CDR2 SNTAGT. The CDR3 is 11 residues long. The CDR3 nucleotides read TGTGCCAGCAGCAGGGGGCCTGAAGCTTTCTTT. Its translation: CASSRGPEAFF.